This T cell receptor beta chain was identified in a study of T-cell reconstitution after alpha-beta-depleted transplantation in children. The CDR3 has 16 residues. Germline CDR1 and CDR2: LNHDA and SQIVND (reference sequence). Trimming left V 4 bases short and J 7 bases short, with 17 bases between. General study results and limits: Surviving recipient cells, namely T cells and thymic progenitors, were the source of high day-60 TCRbeta diversity in some patients. Several hundred expanded graft clones reportedly gave rise to the alpha-beta T cells present about two months after transplant. T-cell counts and diversity were attributed mostly to newly produced T cells one year after transplant.

This clonotype has a handful of counts. Antigen: not known. Unique molecular identifiers were incorporated during preparation of the TCRbeta library. TCRdb re-called the PCR reads with MiXCR, one entry per CDR3 protein. Of 100,000 or so distinct CDR3 sequences in the sample, under 7% were seen once. The V and J genes are TRBV19 and TRBJ1-6; D unclear. This clonotype was sampled from a female patient between 2 and 15 years old who had a stem cell transplant for Fanconi anemia, so the T cells may come from the graft donor. The material was PBMCs, mostly from graft donor cells, obtained 60 days after TCRalphabeta/CD19-depleted stem cell transplant. The CDR3 here is CASSKLPTFSNSPLHF. CDR3 bases: TGTGCCAGTAGTAAGCTCCCGACATTTTCGAATTCACCCCTCCACTTT. The variable domain in full, completed from reference TRBV19 and TRBJ1-6, reads DGGITQSPKYLFRKEGQNVTLSCEQNLNHDAMYWYRQDPGQGLRLIYYSQIVNDFQKGDIAEGYSVSREKKESFPLTVTSAQKNPTAFYLCASSKLPTFSNSPLHFGNGTRLTVT.